This T cell receptor (beta chain) was retrieved from a study of blood T cell repertoires in COVID-19. This clone was seen more than once but under ten times. Sequencing was performed with immunoSEQ multiplex PCR; in TCRdb, only in-frame clones are kept and a portion is missing. The table lists some 460,000 clones, around 90% of them singletons. The CDR3 is 14 amino acids. The V gene lost 4 bases and the J gene lost 1 base, with 7 bases spanning the gap. The germline V gene has CDR1 SEHNR and CDR2 FQNEAQ (reference sequence). This clonotype was sampled from a woman in her late teens or twenties with acute COVID-19. The material sequenced was PBMCs or T cells enriched from blood (not recorded which). The gene calls are TRBV7-9 and TRBJ2-2, with D possibly matching TRBD1 (6 bases). Here the CDR3 DNA reads TGTGCCAGCAGCTCACAGGGGAACACCGGGGAGCTGTTTTTT. The encoded protein is CASSSQGNTGELFF. Supplemented by reference TRBV7-9 and TRBJ2-2, the full variable domain reads DTGVSQNPRHKITKRGQNVTFRCDPISEHNRLYWYRQTLGQGPEFLTYFQNEAQLEKSRLLSDRFSAERPKGSFSTLEIQRTEQGDSAMYLCASSSQGNTGELFFGEGSRLTVL.